Listed here are 26 T cell receptor beta chains from one sample, sequenced in a study of T-cell memory formation after mild COVID-19. TCRdb recomputed calls from the 5' RACE reads with MiXCR, one row per CDR3 protein. The data show around 420,000 distinct CDR3 sequences, 20% to 25% seen once. Material: PBMCs or a T cell subset sorted from them (not recorded which). Source of these receptors: an adult woman who had mild COVID-19 (a few samples of this study predate the infection). Cell type and time point are not known.

This clonotype was recorded a few times. V gene TRBV20-1 combines with J gene TRBJ2-3; TRBD2 matches 9 bases. This CDR3 is 15 amino acids long. In germline, CDR1 is DFQATT, CDR2 SNEGSKA (reference sequence). V lost 8 bases and J lost 3; bases outside the gene matches: 12. The CDR3 loop reads CSSFLGTSWTDTQYF. In nucleotides, the CDR3 is TGCAGTTCCTTTCTCGGGACTAGCTGGACAGATACGCAGTATTTT.

Here the CDR3 DNA reads TGTGCCAGCAGCTTAGCATTGACGGACTCGAACACCGGGGAGCTGTTTTTT. Protein sequence: CASSLALTDSNTGELFF. This rearrangement joins TRBV7-9 to TRBJ2-2; D is possibly TRBD2 (5 bases). CDR3 size: 17 residues. The V gene lost 0 bases and the J gene lost 0 bases, with 11 bases spanning the gap. Germline V lookup: CDR1 SEHNR, CDR2 FQNEAQ (reference sequence).

This chain connects TRBV6-5 to TRBJ2-7; TRBD1 is a possible D gene (5 bases). V dropped 4 bases and J dropped 5 bases, with 15 bases sitting between them. The CDR3 is 14 residues long. CDR1 and CDR2 from the germline V gene are MNHEY and SVGAGI. The CDR3 nucleotides read TGTGCCAGCAGTTTCGTCGGCAGGGTCAACGAGCAGTACTTC. The encoded protein is CASSFVGRVNEQYF.

The J gene is TRBJ2-1, the V gene TRBV2; 8 bases are shared with TRBD2. V shed 7 bases and J 7 bases; nucleotides not matched to a gene: 12. Per the germline V gene, CDR1 is SNHLY and CDR2 is FYNNEI. CDR3 length: 15 amino acids. The DNA of the CDR3 is TGTGCCAGCACGGGTATAGGGACTAGGGGTAATGAGCAGTTCTTC. Translated, it gives CASTGIGTRGNEQFF.

This clonotype was found a few times. This sequence joins TRBV24-1 and TRBJ2-2; D is possibly TRBD1 (7 bases). This CDR3 region has 18 residues. Germline CDR1 reads KGHDR; CDR2 reads SFDVKD. The ends were cut back, 3 bases at V and 6 bases at J, with 22 bases in the middle. The CDR3 here is CATSDGGTASRRAGELFF. The CDR3 DNA sequence: TGTGCCACCAGTGATGGGGGGACAGCCTCAAGGCGTGCCGGGGAGCTGTTTTTT.

This clonotype was picked up a small number of times. This chain uses TRBV2 with TRBJ1-1; D is undetermined. The CDR3 loop spans 14 amino acids. Germline V gene lookup returns CDR1 SNHLY and CDR2 FYNNEI. The V and J ends lost 7 bases and 2 bases respectively, with 14 bases between them. DNA of the CDR3: TGTGCCAGCAATCAGGACCGGCTAAACACTGAAGCTTTCTTT. Translated: CASNQDRLNTEAFF.

This clonotype was seen a handful of times. The chain joins TRBV5-6 to TRBJ2-7; TRBD1 aligns across 7 bases. Germline V gene lookup returns CDR1 SGHDT and CDR2 YYEEEE. The CDR3 spans 16 residues. V shed 0 bases, J shed 4 bases, and the junction held 10 bases outside the gene matches. The CDR3 sequence: CASSLAWDSGTYEQYF. CDR3 nucleotide sequence: TGTGCCAGCAGCTTGGCCTGGGACAGCGGCACGTACGAGCAGTACTTC. Based on the CDR3 plus reference TRBV5-6 and TRBJ2-7, the full variable domain is DAGVTQSPTHLIKTRGQQVTLRCSPKSGHDTVSWYQQALGQGPQFIFQYYEEEERQRGNFPDRFSGHQFPNYSSELNVNALLLGDSALYLCASSLAWDSGTYEQYFGPGTRLTVT.

This clonotype was detected only a few times. CDR3 protein: CAIASGTSGSWAYEQYF. In DNA form, the CDR3 reads TGTGCCATCGCGAGTGGAACTAGCGGGAGTTGGGCGTACGAGCAGTACTTC. V usage is TRBV10-3 and J usage is TRBJ2-7; TRBD2 matches at 11 bases. The ends lost 8 bases at V and 4 bases at J; junction bases unmatched: 16. The CDR3 covers 17 residues. CDR1 and CDR2 (germline): ENHRY, SYGVKD.

The CDR3 reads CASSQKGRREYMNTEAFF. The CDR3 bases are TGTGCCAGCAGCCAAAAGGGGCGCAGGGAATACATGAACACTGAAGCTTTCTTT. This sequence joins TRBV14 and TRBJ1-1, with D tentatively TRBD1 (5 bases). V was pared by 2 bases and J by 0 bases, with 19 bases between. The germline V gene has CDR1 SGHDN and CDR2 FVKESK. The CDR3 length is 18 residues.

This clonotype was seen more than once but under ten times. V and J are TRBV5-1 and TRBJ2-1; D is perhaps TRBD1 (5 bases). The length of the CDR3 is 15 residues. V lost 0 bases and J lost 2, with 9 bases in between. Per germline, CDR1 SGHRS and CDR2 YFSETQ. The CDR3 loop is CASSLGRAAYNEQFF. The DNA for the CDR3 is TGCGCCAGCAGCTTGGGCAGGGCGGCCTACAATGAGCAGTTCTTC.

This chain joins TRBV24-1 and TRBJ2-7; either TRBD1 or TRBD2 may supply D (6 bases each). Per germline, CDR1 KGHDR and CDR2 SFDVKD. This CDR3 comprises 19 residues. The V and J ends lost 11 bases and 3 bases respectively, with 34 bases between them. DNA for the CDR3: TGTGCCAGCATGATTTTGCCGACAGGTCTGTGGGACTCTAGCTACGAGCAGTACTTC. Translated: CASMILPTGLWDSSYEQYF.

In its sample, this clonotype was seen once. The chain uses TRBV7-9 and TRBJ2-1; 9 bases line up with TRBD2. The CDR3 contains 19 residues. Germline trimming cut 1 base from V and 0 bases from J; bases unmatched to any gene: 10. Germline loops: CDR1 SEHNR, CDR2 FQNEAQ (reference sequence). The CDR3 spells CASSLGAGGSLSSYNEQFF. In DNA, the CDR3 is TGTGCCAGCAGCTTAGGAGCGGGAGGCTCCTTGAGCTCCTACAATGAGCAGTTCTTC.

This clonotype showed up just a few times. J is TRBJ2-5 and V is TRBV11-2; D is possibly TRBD1 (5 bases). CDR3 length: 14 amino acids. Trimming pared 3 bases from V and 2 bases from J, leaving 10 bases between. Per germline, CDR1 SGHAT and CDR2 FQNNGV. The CDR3 sequence: CASSFNTGQETQYF. The CDR3 DNA reads as TGTGCCAGCAGCTTCAATACAGGACAAGAGACCCAGTACTTC.

The chain combines TRBV5-4 with TRBJ2-5; D unclear. Germline V gene sequence: CDR1 SGHNT, CDR2 YYREEE (reference sequence). The V end was cut by 9 bases, the J end by 1 base, with 1 base between. The CDR3 contains 9 residues. CDR3 sequence reads: CAIQETQYF. The CDR3, as DNA: TGTGCCATCCAAGAGACCCAGTACTTC.

This sequence joins TRBV30 and TRBJ2-7, with 14 nucleotides matching TRBD2. From germline, CDR1 is GTSNPN and CDR2 SVGIG (reference sequence). This CDR3 comprises 14 residues. Germline trimming cut 5 bases from V and 7 bases from J; bases unmatched to any gene: 7. CDR3 amino acids: CAWFGLAGGREQYF. In nucleotides, the CDR3 is TGTGCCTGGTTCGGACTAGCGGGGGGTCGTGAGCAGTACTTC.

V and J are TRBV29-1 and TRBJ2-5; unclear D gene. V was shortened by 4 bases and J by 4 bases, with 4 bases between the two germline ends. The CDR3 covers 10 residues. In germline, CDR1 is SQVTM, CDR2 ANQGSEA. The DNA for the CDR3 is TGCAGCGTTGTTGGAGAGACCCAGTACTTC. It yields the protein CSVVGETQYF.

This clonotype was seen only a few times. The CDR3, as DNA: TGCAGCGTCCTGGGTGCAGCCACTAACTATGGCTACACCTTC. It yields the protein CSVLGAATNYGYTF. This rearrangement joins TRBV29-1 to TRBJ1-2; no clear D. The V end was cut by 6 bases, the J end by 0 bases, with 14 bases between. The CDR3 is 14 residues long. From germline, CDR1 is SQVTM and CDR2 ANQGSEA.

This clonotype was observed a handful of times. The chain couples TRBV13 to TRBJ2-1, with TRBD1 matching over 11 bases. The germline V gene encodes CDR1 PRHDT and CDR2 FYEKMQ (reference sequence). Trimming took 5 bases from V and 8 from J; bases not matched to a gene: 5. This CDR3 comprises 14 residues. The CDR3 is CASSQDRGQDEQFF. DNA of the CDR3: TGTGCCAGCAGCCAGGACAGGGGGCAGGATGAGCAGTTCTTC.

The chain couples TRBV12-3 or TRBV12-4 to TRBJ2-3, with TRBD2 matching over 7 bases. This CDR3 region has 15 residues. J was trimmed by 0 bases and V by 2 bases; bases with no gene match: 2. CDR3 protein: CASSLTSASTDTQYF. DNA for the CDR3: TGTGCCAGCAGTTTAACTAGCGCCAGCACAGATACGCAGTATTTT.

The gene calls are TRBV24-1 and TRBJ1-1; no clear D. Between the trimmed V and J ends, which lost 5 bases and 2 bases, there was a span of 8 bases. CDR1 is KGHDR and CDR2 is SFDVKD in the germline V gene. There are 13 residues in the CDR3. The CDR3 sequence is CATSAGVNTEAFF. DNA of the CDR3: TGTGCCACCAGTGCCGGGGTTAACACTGAAGCTTTCTTT.

The chain recombines TRBV7-6 with TRBJ2-3; D possibly corresponds to TRBD2 (5 bases). There are 13 residues in the CDR3. From germline, CDR1 is SGHVS and CDR2 FNYEAQ. V lost 1 base, J lost 5 bases, and 7 bases lay in between. The CDR3 is CASSLGTLDTQYF. In DNA form, the CDR3 reads TGTGCCAGCAGCTTAGGGACTCTAGATACGCAGTATTTT.

This clonotype was detected a few times. The chain has TRBV7-3 and TRBJ2-1; D is tentatively TRBD1 or TRBD2 (5 bases each). The CDR3 runs 13 residues. CDR1 SGHTA and CDR2 FQGTGA come from the germline V gene. V gave up 1 base and J gave up 5 bases, with 6 bases separating them. CDR3 residues: CASSLRGDNEQFF. The CDR3 nucleotides are TGTGCCAGCAGCTTAAGAGGGGACAATGAGCAGTTCTTC.

The chain employs TRBV2 and TRBJ2-7; D may be TRBD2 (6 bases). Germline values: CDR1 SNHLY, CDR2 FYNNEI. Trimming took off 5 bases at V and 4 bases at J, with 21 bases between the two ends. The CDR3 has 16 residues. CDR3 bases: TGTGCCAGCAGTAGTGATGGACGGGGGAAACTGTACGAGCAGTACTTC. Its protein is CASSSDGRGKLYEQYF.

This clonotype was picked up a small number of times. The gene calls are TRBV7-2 and TRBJ1-5; D is ambiguous. V was clipped by 3 bases and J by 3 bases, with 12 bases between them. Germline V gives CDR1 SGHTA, CDR2 FQGNSA. There are 15 residues in the CDR3. The DNA for the CDR3 is TGTGCCAGCAGCTTTACCGATTACCCCAATCAGCCCCAGCATTTT. Its translation is CASSFTDYPNQPQHF.

This clonotype was seen only a few times. This chain joins TRBV27 and TRBJ2-7, with 7 bases lining up with TRBD1. The trim removed 1 base at V and 3 bases at J, leaving 3 bases unmatched. This CDR3 spans 14 amino acids. Germline CDR1 MNHEY, CDR2 SMNVEV (reference sequence). The CDR3 coding sequence is TGTGCCAGCAGTTTATACGGGGACAGCTACGAGCAGTACTTC. Amino acids: CASSLYGDSYEQYF.

The rearrangement links TRBV4-2 to TRBJ2-7; the D gene is possibly TRBD2 (5 bases). The V gene lost 0 bases and the J gene lost 0 bases, with 18 bases spanning the gap. This CDR3 has 18 amino acids. Germline CDR1 LGHNA, CDR2 YNFKEQ. The CDR3 nucleotides read TGTGCCAGCAGCCAAGATGTGACCCCAGCGGTAAACTCCTACGAGCAGTACTTC. It yields the protein CASSQDVTPAVNSYEQYF.